The rows below give T cell receptor beta chains drawn from one sample of a study of T-cell reconstitution after alpha-beta-depleted transplantation in children. TCRdb redid the calling of the PCR reads with MiXCR, one entry per CDR3 protein. The data contain 250,000 to 350,000 distinct CDR3 sequences, roughly 9.5% of them seen just once; the ten biggest clones take up around 10%. Source: PBMCs from the stem cell graft donor, taken from the stem cell graft. The receptor set was obtained from a human donor who donated a stem cell graft to a child with SCID. Both conserved end residues are part of each CDR3. The D gene is left open where the match is weak. For some rows the clone size is stated as once, few or many, or as a class when expanded; others skip it.

D,J,size,V,CDR3,DNA
TRBD1,TRBJ1-4,NA,TRBV6-1,CASRSTGGPEKLFF,TGTGCCAGCAGGTCGACAGGGGGCCCTGAAAAACTGTTTTTT
NA,TRBJ2-1,few,TRBV5-6,CASSPGDSRSYNEQFF,TGTGCCAGCAGCCCGGGGGACAGCCGATCCTACAATGAGCAGTTCTTC
NA,TRBJ2-1,few,TRBV6-5,CASSYGDTEQFF,TGTGCCAGCAGTTACGGGGATACTGAGCAGTTCTTC
NA,TRBJ2-5,NA,TRBV5-1,CASSLRGGGQETQYF,TGCGCCAGCAGCTTGAGAGGTGGCGGGCAAGAGACCCAGTACTTC
NA,TRBJ2-1,few,TRBV11-1,CASSRATRVGFDEQFF,TGTGCCAGCAGCCGCGCTACTAGGGTGGGGTTCGATGAGCAGTTCTTC
NA,TRBJ2-3,few,TRBV9,CASSVTAGTDTQYF,TGTGCCAGCAGCGTGACTGCAGGGACAGATACGCAGTATTTT
NA,TRBJ2-7,NA,TRBV16,CASSQSRSYEQYF,TGTGCCAGCAGCCAATCCCGGAGCTACGAGCAGTACTTC
TRBD2,TRBJ2-3,few,TRBV20-1,CSASQLAGVADTQYF,TGCAGTGCTAGTCAACTAGCGGGGGTTGCAGATACGCAGTATTTT
NA,TRBJ1-3,NA,TRBV7-8,CASSSGTSGNTIYF,TGTGCCAGCAGCTCCGGGACATCTGGAAACACCATATATTTT
TRBD1,TRBJ2-7,many,TRBV12-3/TRBV12-4,CASRSGTGAYEQYF,TGTGCCAGCAGGTCCGGGACAGGGGCCTACGAGCAGTACTTC
NA,TRBJ2-2,NA,TRBV7-9,CASSLASGHTGELFF,TGTGCCAGCAGCTTAGCTAGCGGACACACCGGGGAGCTGTTTTTT
NA,TRBJ1-2,many,TRBV20-1,CSARYIKNLNYGYTF,TGCAGTGCTAGATACATTAAGAACCTTAACTATGGCTACACCTTC
NA,TRBJ1-1,NA,TRBV7-8,CASSWTDENTEAFF,TGTGCCAGCAGTTGGACGGATGAGAACACTGAAGCTTTCTTT
NA,TRBJ1-3,NA,TRBV12-3/TRBV12-4,CASTWGPGNTIYF,TGTGCCAGCACCTGGGGGCCTGGAAACACCATATATTTT
NA,TRBJ2-7,many,TRBV14,CASSLLSGEQYF,TGTGCCAGCAGCCTTTTGTCCGGCGAGCAGTACTTC
NA,TRBJ1-2,NA,TRBV11-2,CASTDDPFGYTF,TGTGCCAGCACCGACGACCCTTTTGGCTACACCTTC
NA,TRBJ1-1,many,TRBV12-3/TRBV12-4,CASSFRGSNTEAFF,TGTGCCAGCAGTTTTAGGGGATCGAACACTGAAGCTTTCTTT
NA,TRBJ2-1,NA,TRBV11-2,CASSLEEIHEQFF,TGTGCCAGCAGCTTAGAGGAGATCCATGAGCAGTTCTTC
TRBD1,TRBJ2-1,NA,TRBV25-1,CASSSHRDSYNEQFF,TGTGCCAGCAGTAGCCACCGGGACAGTTACAATGAGCAGTTCTTC
NA,TRBJ2-1,NA,TRBV6-5,CASSYSREGSSYNEQFF,TGTGCCAGCAGTTACTCGAGAGAAGGGAGCTCCTACAATGAGCAGTTCTTC
TRBD2,TRBJ2-3,NA,TRBV7-7,CASSYGEGDTQYF,TGTGCTAGCAGCTACGGGGAGGGAGATACGCAGTATTTT
NA,TRBJ1-2,many,TRBV4-1,CASSQEEQPYYGYTF,TGCGCCAGCAGCCAAGAGGAGCAGCCTTACTATGGCTACACCTTC
TRBD1,TRBJ1-2,NA,TRBV29-1,CSVPWGNQGANGYTF,TGCAGCGTTCCCTGGGGAAATCAGGGGGCCAACGGCTACACCTTC
TRBD1,TRBJ1-1,NA,TRBV13,CASSLAGGRVGTEAFF,TGTGCCAGCAGCTTAGCAGGGGGCAGAGTCGGCACTGAAGCTTTCTTT
TRBD2,TRBJ2-3,few,TRBV9,CASSVGVTSVGTDTQYF,TGTGCCAGCAGCGTAGGAGTGACTAGCGTCGGCACAGATACGCAGTATTTT
NA,TRBJ1-1,many,TRBV12-5,CASGLRGNTEAFF,TGTGCTAGTGGTTTAAGGGGGAACACTGAAGCTTTCTTT
TRBD2,TRBJ2-3,NA,TRBV7-3,CASSSQRGGLDTQYF,TGTGCCAGCAGCAGCCAGCGGGGGGGGTTAGATACGCAGTATTTT
NA,TRBJ1-1,many,TRBV10-3,CAIGRRENTEAFF,TGTGCCATCGGCAGACGGGAGAACACTGAAGCTTTCTTT
NA,TRBJ1-4,few,TRBV4-1,CASSQTPSGDGNEKLFF,TGCGCCAGCAGCCAAACACCTTCGGGGGACGGTAATGAAAAACTGTTTTTT
TRBD2,TRBJ2-1,NA,TRBV9,CASSVGHGREGNEQFF,TGTGCCAGCAGCGTAGGTCATGGTAGGGAGGGGAATGAGCAGTTCTTC
TRBD1,TRBJ1-2,NA,TRBV11-2,CASSLGQGTYGYTF,TGTGCCAGCAGCTTAGGACAGGGGACCTATGGCTACACCTTC
NA,TRBJ2-5,NA,TRBV5-1,CASSHNRDQETQYF,TGCGCCAGCAGCCATAACCGGGACCAAGAGACCCAGTACTTC
NA,TRBJ2-7,NA,TRBV20-1,CSARDTAYEQYF,TGCAGTGCTAGAGATACTGCGTACGAGCAGTACTTC
NA,TRBJ2-3,many,TRBV11-2,CASSLMDTQYF,TGTGCCAGCAGCTTAATGGACACGCAGTATTTT
TRBD1,TRBJ2-1,many,TRBV7-9,CASSLAGTGGYNEQFF,TGTGCCAGCAGCTTAGCCGGGACAGGGGGCTACAATGAGCAGTTCTTC
NA,TRBJ1-1,many,TRBV12-3/TRBV12-4,CASSFQGNTEAFF,TGTGCCAGCAGTTTTCAGGGGAACACTGAAGCTTTCTTT
NA,TRBJ2-5,NA,TRBV6-1,CASSVQGYSETQYF,TGTGCCAGCAGTGTACAGGGATATTCAGAGACCCAGTACTTC
NA,TRBJ2-5,few,TRBV19,CASSFASREETQYF,TGTGCCAGTAGCTTTGCTAGCCGGGAAGAGACCCAGTACTTC
TRBD1,TRBJ2-2,few,TRBV6-2/TRBV6-3,CASGQTGHGELFF,TGTGCCAGCGGCCAGACAGGGCACGGGGAGCTGTTTTTT
NA,TRBJ1-5,many,TRBV29-1,CSVRTELNQPQHF,TGCAGCGTTCGGACAGAACTCAATCAGCCCCAGCATTTT
TRBD1,TRBJ1-6,NA,TRBV20-1,CSARGGGSSPLHF,TGCAGTGCTAGAGGAGGGGGCAGTTCACCCCTCCACTTT
TRBD1,TRBJ2-7,many,TRBV27,CASSLIGDRVYEQYF,TGTGCCAGCAGTTTAATTGGGGACAGGGTCTACGAGCAGTACTTC
NA,TRBJ2-1,NA,TRBV6-2/TRBV6-3,CASSYFRVYNEQFF,TGTGCCAGCAGTTACTTCAGAGTGTACAATGAGCAGTTCTTC
NA,TRBJ2-2,many,TRBV12-3/TRBV12-4,CASSLAQGDGELFF,TGTGCCAGCAGTTTAGCTCAGGGAGACGGGGAGCTGTTTTTT
NA,TRBJ2-7,many,TRBV5-1,CASSLRTEEQYF,TGCGCCAGCAGCTTGCGGACTGAAGAGCAGTACTTC
NA,TRBJ2-7,few,TRBV3-1,CASATGHHYEQYF,TGTGCCAGCGCAACGGGACACCACTACGAGCAGTACTTC
TRBD1,TRBJ2-5,many,TRBV27,CASSLGGQGRETQYF,TGTGCCAGCAGTTTAGGGGGACAGGGCCGAGAGACCCAGTACTTC